These T cell receptor beta chains were read from a single sample in a study of blood T cells in healthy people across ages. TCRdb analysed the 5' RACE reads with MiXCR anew, one entry per CDR3 protein. In the table there are about 940,000 distinct CDR3 sequences, around 49% of which are singletons. What was sequenced was blood. The receptor source for this set is a man aged 30-40 years in good health. Each CDR3 is given with its conserved first and last residue.

TRBV4-2	TRBJ2-1	CASSQEGDSGGFEQFF
TRBV6-5	TRBJ2-1	CASSTGTEKYDEQFF
TRBV6-2/TRBV6-3	TRBJ2-1	CASSYPGLAHNEQFF
TRBV2	TRBJ2-7	CASCRPGTGLYEQYF
TRBV12-3/TRBV12-4	TRBJ2-7	CASSSLGGPAQWNEQYF
TRBV24-1	TRBJ2-3	CATSDGATDTQYF
TRBV28	TRBJ2-3	CASSDRGRGTDTQYF
TRBV24-1	.	CATSDPPGAGAYNEQYF
TRBV20-1	TRBJ2-1	CSASDLLSYNEQFF
TRBV12-3/TRBV12-4	TRBJ1-4	CASSLPSTNEKLFF
TRBV28	TRBJ2-1	CASSFPKREWSYNEQFF
TRBV20-1	TRBJ2-3	CSAMIDRGPGDTQYF
TRBV7-2	TRBJ2-7	CASSPRTGGSYEQYF
TRBV5-1	TRBJ2-7	CASSLTRDRSYEQYF
TRBV7-8	TRBJ2-7	CASSLKWQGYEQYF
TRBV6-5	TRBJ2-7	CASSPTSGDYEQYF
TRBV7-9	TRBJ2-5	CARSIGDRISQETQYF
TRBV29-1	.	CSVESGYHEQYF
TRBV29-1	TRBJ1-4	CSVEGEGTYEKLFF
TRBV12-3/TRBV12-4	TRBJ2-5	CASSGIGRSVGETQYF
TRBV4-1	TRBJ2-7	CASSREGGRSYEQYF
TRBV24-1	TRBJ2-1	CATSDFAEQFF